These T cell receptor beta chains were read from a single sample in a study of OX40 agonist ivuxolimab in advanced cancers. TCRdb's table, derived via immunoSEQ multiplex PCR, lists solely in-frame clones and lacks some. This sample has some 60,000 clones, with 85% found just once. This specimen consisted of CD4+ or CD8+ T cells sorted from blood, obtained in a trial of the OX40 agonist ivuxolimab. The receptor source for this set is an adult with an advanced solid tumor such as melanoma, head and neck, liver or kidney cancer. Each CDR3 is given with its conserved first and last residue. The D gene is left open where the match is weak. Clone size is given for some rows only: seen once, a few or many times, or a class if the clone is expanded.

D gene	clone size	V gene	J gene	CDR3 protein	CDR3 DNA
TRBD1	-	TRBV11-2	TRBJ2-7	CASSRDRDFDEQYF	TGTGCCAGCAGTCGGGACAGGGATTTCGACGAGCAGTACTTC
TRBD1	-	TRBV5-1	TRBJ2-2	CASSLFGTGQTNGELFF	TGCGCCAGCAGCTTGTTCGGGACAGGCCAGACCAACGGGGAGCTGTTTTTT
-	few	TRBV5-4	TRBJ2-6	CASNRDTRGAGANVLTF	TGTGCCAGCAACCGGGATACAAGAGGTGCTGGGGCCAACGTCCTGACTTTC
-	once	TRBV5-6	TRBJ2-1	CASSLDWDSYNEQFF	TGTGCCAGCAGCTTGGACTGGGACTCCTACAATGAGCAGTTCTTC
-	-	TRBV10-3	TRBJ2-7	CAISDSAEQYF	TGTGCCATCAGCGACTCTGCTGAGCAGTACTTC
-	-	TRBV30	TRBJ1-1	CAWSREGTEAFF	TGTGCCTGGAGTCGGGAGGGCACTGAAGCTTTCTTT
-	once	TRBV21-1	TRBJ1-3	CASSKGLRRGSKGNTIYF	TGTGCCAGCAGCAAAGGGTTAAGGAGGGGGTCGAAAGGAAACACCATATATTTT
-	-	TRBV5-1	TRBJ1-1	CASSLGENTEAFF	TGCGCCAGCAGCTTGGGGGAGAACACTGAAGCTTTCTTT
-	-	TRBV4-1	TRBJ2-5	CASSQEGTLPRETQYF	TGCGCCAGCAGCCAAGAAGGGACCCTGCCCCGGGAGACCCAGTACTTC
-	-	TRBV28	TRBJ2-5	CASSTGQETQYF	TGTGCCAGCAGTACAGGACAAGAGACCCAGTACTTC
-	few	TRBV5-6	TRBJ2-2	CASSLDRTGELFF	TGTGCCAGCAGCTTGGATCGCACCGGGGAGCTGTTTTTT
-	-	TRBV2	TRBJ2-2	CASSGYRDTSTGELFF	TGTGCCAGCAGTGGGTACCGGGACACCAGCACCGGGGAGCTGTTTTTT
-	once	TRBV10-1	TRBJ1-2	CASFPLPGPKGDNYGYTF	TGCGCCAGCTTTCCCCTCCCGGGGCCAAAGGGGGACAACTATGGCTACACCTTC